The 13 T cell receptor beta chains given below trace back to one sample, sequenced in a study of CD8 T cells in Susac syndrome. RNA totalling roughly 0.45 to 1 ug underwent reverse transcription with random hexamers. TCRdb re-called the immunoSEQ multiplex PCR reads through MiXCR, storing one row per CDR3 protein. The repertoire consists of 200,000 or so distinct CDR3 sequences, with roughly 96% occurring once and the leading ten covering under 0.095%. Sequenced: CD4+ T cells from PBMCs. All receptors derive from a human donor with multiple sclerosis.

The chain links TRBV6-2 or TRBV6-3 to TRBJ2-1; 11 bases map to TRBD2. J lost 4 bases, V lost 7 bases, and 6 bases had no gene match. CDR3 length: 15 amino acids. Germline V gene sequence: CDR1 MNHEY, CDR2 SVGEGT. For the CDR3, the DNA is TGTGCCAGCATCGCCGGGACTAGCGGTTACAATGAGCAGTTCTTC. The encoded protein is CASIAGTSGYNEQFF.

This rearrangement joins TRBV2 to TRBJ2-1, with 7 bases matching TRBD1. J was trimmed by 3 bases and V by 6 bases; bases with no gene match: 5. The V gene's germline CDR1 is SNHLY and CDR2 FYNNEI. This CDR3 has 14 amino acids. CDR3 residues: CASRDRDSYNEQFF. CDR3 coding DNA: TGTGCCAGCAGGGACCGGGACAGCTACAATGAGCAGTTCTTC.

The V call is TRBV7-2, the J call TRBJ2-5, with D uncertain. The V gene's germline CDR1 is SGHTA and CDR2 FQGNSA. CDR3 length: 12 residues. The ends were cut back, 8 bases at V and 1 base at J, with 8 bases in the middle. The DNA for the CDR3 is TGTGCCAGCTCTTTGGTCCAAGAGACCCAGTACTTC. This codes for CASSLVQETQYF.

This sequence joins TRBV20-1 and TRBJ1-1; D not resolved. The CDR3 is 11 residues long. V lost 0 bases and J 8 bases, leaving 7 bases between the germline ends. Germline loops: CDR1 DFQATT, CDR2 SNEGSKA (reference sequence). CDR3 protein: CSARDIHEAFF. As DNA, the CDR3 is TGCAGTGCTAGAGATATCCACGAAGCTTTCTTT.

The rearrangement links TRBV5-4 to TRBJ2-5; 9 bases are a match to TRBD2. V dropped 3 bases and J dropped 2; count of bases not matched to a gene: 5. This CDR3 comprises 15 residues. Germline CDR1 is SGHNT and CDR2 is YYREEE (reference sequence). This CDR3 is CASSSLAGPQETQYF. CDR3 bases: TGTGCCAGCAGCTCCCTAGCGGGGCCGCAAGAGACCCAGTACTTC.

The sample holds one count of this clonotype. The rearrangement joins TRBV20-1 to TRBJ2-7; D is possibly TRBD2 (6 bases). V was pared by 0 bases and J by 6 bases, with 9 bases between. The germline V gene encodes CDR1 DFQATT and CDR2 SNEGSKA (reference sequence). This CDR3 spans 12 amino acids. CDR3 bases: TGCAGTGCTAGAGATGGGAGGAGCGAGCAGTACTTC. Amino acid sequence: CSARDGRSEQYF.

Concerning this clonotype itself: Compared with germline, one end of the junction differs, possibly owing to a read error. The chain links TRBV18 to TRBJ1-1, with D tentatively TRBD1 (5 bases). The germline V gene encodes CDR1 KGHSH and CDR2 LQKENI. This CDR3 region has 13 residues. The CDR3 sequence is CASSPWGNAEAFF. The CDR3 nucleotides read TGTGCCAGCTCACCATGGGGGAACGCTGAAGCTTTCTTT.

This chain joins TRBV29-1 and TRBJ2-5; D gene unclear. This CDR3 has 12 amino acids. V lost 4 bases, J lost 5 bases, and 11 bases lay in between. Germline V lookup: CDR1 SQVTM, CDR2 ANQGSEA. The CDR3 bases are TGCAGCGTTGCAGGTCCTGCGGAGACCCAGTACTTC. Amino acid sequence: CSVAGPAETQYF. Full variable domain (missing parts from reference TRBV29-1 and TRBJ2-5): SAVISQKPSRDICQRGTSLTIQCQVDSQVTMMFWYRQQPGQSLTLIATANQGSEATYESGFVIDKFPISRPNLTFSTLTVSNMSPEDSSIYLCSVAGPAETQYFGPGTRLLVL.

This rearrangement joins TRBV30 to TRBJ2-4; D possibly corresponds to TRBD1 (5 bases). Per germline, CDR1 GTSNPN and CDR2 SVGIG (reference sequence). The V and J ends lost 4 bases and 0 bases respectively, with 13 bases between them. The length of the CDR3 is 15 residues. The CDR3 DNA reads TGTGCCTGGACACAATCCAGGGTAGCCAAAAACATTCAGTACTTC. It translates to CAWTQSRVAKNIQYF.

In its sample, this clonotype was seen once. The rearrangement joins TRBV24-1 to TRBJ2-1; 9 bases map to TRBD1. Per germline, CDR1 KGHDR and CDR2 SFDVKD. This CDR3 contains 14 residues. Trimming removed 3 bases from V and 13 bases from J; junction bases left unmatched: 9. In DNA, the CDR3 is TGTGCCACCAGTGATCGGACAGGGGCGAGACGTCAGTTCTTC. Its translation is CATSDRTGARRQFF.

The chain carries TRBV7-3 and TRBJ2-5; D is uncertain. The length of the CDR3 is 13 residues. Germline CDR1 and CDR2: SGHTA and FQGTGA. Trimming removed 5 bases from V and 1 base from J, with 8 bases in between. The CDR3 DNA sequence: TGTGCCAGCAGCCCGGCGGTCCAAGAGACCCAGTACTTC. Its translation is CASSPAVQETQYF.

J is TRBJ2-3 and V is TRBV5-1; 7 bases agree with TRBD1. From germline, CDR1 is SGHRS and CDR2 YFSETQ. The CDR3 is 16 residues long. V was pared by 4 bases and J by 1 base, with 9 bases of the junction left unmatched. The CDR3 DNA reads as TGCGCCAGCAGCGCGGCCGGGACAGTACGCACAGATACGCAGTATTTT. This codes for CASSAAGTVRTDTQYF.

The chain links TRBV29-1 to TRBJ1-2, with D hard to call. Germline V gene lookup returns CDR1 SQVTM and CDR2 ANQGSEA. V lost 1 base to trimming and J lost 5 bases, with 8 bases between them. The CDR3 has 12 residues. CDR3 DNA: TGCAGCGTTGAAGTCGGGCAATATGGCTACACCTTC. It specifies CSVEVGQYGYTF. The full variable domain, completed using reference TRBV29-1 and TRBJ1-2, is SAVISQKPSRDICQRGTSLTIQCQVDSQVTMMFWYRQQPGQSLTLIATANQGSEATYESGFVIDKFPISRPNLTFSTLTVSNMSPEDSSIYLCSVEVGQYGYTFGSGTRLTVV.